This is a list of T cell receptor beta chains from one sample in a study of Ad26.COV2.S vaccination and SARS-CoV-2 variants. Sequencing was performed with immunoSEQ multiplex PCR; in TCRdb, only in-frame clones are kept and a portion is missing. The sample contains 400,000 to 450,000 clones, roughly 87% of which appear only once. The sequenced sample was peripheral blood, obtained in a trial of Ad26.COV2.S vaccine versus placebo. The receptor set was obtained from a person between 18 and 60 years old who received the Ad26.COV2.S COVID-19 vaccine or a placebo. Each CDR3 is given with its conserved first and last residue. Each record gives: J gene, V gene, CDR3 protein.

TRBJ2-1 | TRBV29-1 | CSVEDWDEQFF
TRBJ2-1 | TRBV11-2 | CASSSDRGREFF
TRBJ2-7 | TRBV15 | CATSRVGDEQYF
TRBJ2-1 | TRBV18 | CASSPSTGDKYNEQFF
TRBJ2-1 | TRBV6-2/TRBV6-3 | CASSSGAIASYNEQFF
TRBJ2-7 | TRBV24-1 | CATSDTSSGSYEQYF
TRBJ2-7 | TRBV3-1/TRBV3-2 | CASSPSGTSSHEQYF
TRBJ2-7 | TRBV28 | CASSLVGGGYEQYF
TRBJ2-3 | TRBV5-1 | CASSLLAGDSDTQYF
TRBJ2-5 | TRBV19 | CASKEGGLQETQYF
TRBJ2-7 | TRBV5-1 | CASSYGTGASYEQYF
TRBJ1-5 | TRBV5-6 | CASSLSGDGQPQHF
TRBJ2-6 | TRBV4-1 | CASSQGRTGTNVLTF
TRBJ2-7 | TRBV2 | CASSRQGNFYEQYF
TRBJ2-3 | TRBV12-3/TRBV12-4 | CASSSTDTQYF
TRBJ2-5 | TRBV29-1 | CSVVFRDRGLSETQYF
TRBJ2-3 | TRBV6-1 | CASSGGRVASGTDTQYF
TRBJ1-5 | TRBV5-5 | CASSLQGVQPQHF
TRBJ2-1 | TRBV27 | CASSVGFNEQFF
TRBJ1-6 | TRBV6-5 | CATNTGTRNSPLHF
TRBJ2-7 | TRBV5-8 | CASSLNLVKYEQYF
TRBJ2-7 | TRBV7-2 | CASSSAPLAGYEQYF
TRBJ1-1 | TRBV7-9 | CASSAGSTEAFF
TRBJ2-3 | TRBV5-6 | CASSLRQGFNTQYF
TRBJ2-3 | TRBV6-5 | CASSYLAGGADTQYF
TRBJ2-7 | TRBV7-9 | CASSLGQNSYEQYF
TRBJ1-6 | TRBV19 | CASSYRDNSPLHF
TRBJ1-2 | TRBV2 | CASVGGAKGYTF
TRBJ2-7 | TRBV6-5 | CASRNGGETTYEQYF
TRBJ2-1 | TRBV7-2 | CASSLVAGGPNEQFF
TRBJ1-2 | TRBV12-3/TRBV12-4 | CASRNRDNYGYTF
TRBJ2-1 | TRBV4-2 | CASSQDSSGSVDEQFF
TRBJ2-1 | TRBV29-1 | CSVEGLLLAGGSSYNEQFF
TRBJ1-1 | TRBV30 | CAWSVRQNTEAFF
TRBJ2-1 | TRBV9 | CASSVATGTGVLYDNEQFF
TRBJ1-1 | TRBV29-1 | CSVELRGPQGKGTEAFF
TRBJ1-1 | TRBV30 | CAWSPGGNTEAFF
TRBJ2-1 | TRBV5-1 | CASSFGTGGYNEQFF
TRBJ1-1 | TRBV27 | CASSRTGAAFF
TRBJ2-1 | TRBV2 | CATQRELYNEQFF
TRBJ2-3 | TRBV19 | CASRQSTDTQYF
TRBJ2-7 | TRBV25-1 | CASSEYSIDEQYF
TRBJ2-2 | TRBV6-2/TRBV6-3 | CASSPGGQDTGELFF
TRBJ2-7 | TRBV27 | CASSRGTLYEQYF
TRBJ2-7 | TRBV5-1 | CASSPGRGLYEQYF
TRBJ1-1 | TRBV25-1 | CASLARINTEAFF
TRBJ2-1 | TRBV5-4 | CASSLGGRYDNEQFF